The subject of this entry is one TCR beta chain. Its recognized antigen is unknown. Qualities for individual bases were not recorded, and no much larger clone is one base off. Interpreted using the paper, the time point label stands for: baseline before first vaccination. The vaccinee samples were drawn from two UK trials, COV001 and COV002, one of which was a single-blind randomized controlled phase 2/3 trial testing AZD1222 (ChAdOx1 nCoV-19) in healthy adults. For TCRbeta chain sequencing, PBMC samples from trial participants were taken at day 0 and at day 28 after the second dose. This entry belongs to a study of T cell responses to AZD1222 COVID-19 vaccine (dated by TCRdb to the early 2020s). About the full investigation: Because spike-specific TCR depth and breadth did not differ between the two schedules, AZD1222 recipients who got a second dose at roughly 4 weeks were pooled with those who got a second dose at roughly 12 weeks. TCR sequencing was performed for roughly 250 trial participants, of whom around 210 were given two doses of AZD1222 and 26 were given two doses of MenACWY control vaccine. Enrollment into the trials was organized by age into subgroups of 18-55, 56-69 and 70-plus years, and those subgroups contained roughly 150, 30 and 60 TCR-sequenced participants, respectively.

Here is what the overall study found, with its caveats: Participants were mostly white British, with more females than males. The authors suggested clonal diversity may have been underestimated. Conclusions about previously exposed vaccinees are limited, since just 5 to 7 AZD1222 recipients were seropositive for SARS-CoV-2 at baseline. Reportedly, close to half of the unique spike-specific TCRs recognized epitopes lying outside the regions that are mutated in the B.1.351 and B.1.1.7 variants. Because no samples from the day 14 peak response were available, repertoires could be characterized only after the peak T cell response. After two AZD1222 doses, both the breadth and the depth of spike-specific TCRs were significantly higher than at day 0 and than in MenACWY recipients. In the small 56-69-year group, the increase in depth fell short of significance, most likely because of low power. The whole spike protein was spanned by vaccine-associated CD4 TCRs, and dominant responses were seen in regions 160-218 and 743-854.

The CDR3 sequence holds 14 residues, the cysteine and phenylalanine included. CDR3 DNA only is kept here, 42 bases in frame from base 1. Via the germline V gene, CDR1 is SGHTA and CDR2 FQGNSA. Deletion took 4 bases off V and 2 bases off J, with a span of 11 bases between the germline ends. The CDR3 regions of human TCRbeta chains were analyzed by immunosequencing. As for how the authors treated the data: TCRs in the repertoires were compared against a reference library of SARS-CoV-2-specific TCRs that had been generated with the MIRA antigen-specificity platform. Breadth was defined as the fraction of unique TCRs that were SARS-CoV-2-associated, and depth was defined as the fraction of total T cells that were SARS-CoV-2-associated. Each spike-specific TCR was assigned to its reactive spike region and to a CD4 or CD8 class using the MIRA data. Log10-transformed breadth and depth values were compared by one-way ANOVA with Sidak's multiple comparisons tests. Held by TCRdb, this immuneACCESS table contains in-frame sequences only and omits some clones. Under half of the omission traces to an unresolved V gene where checked; the cause of the rest is unknown. V and J calls and clone size are copied from that table; D and trimming were computed from the DNA. This sample lists more than 95,000 clones; around 90% were detected once. The top ten constitute roughly 1.6% of the sample.

The receptor chain draws on TRBV7-2 and TRBJ2-5; TRBD1 is a possible D gene, resting on 6 matching bases. This specimen consisted of peripheral blood, obtained on day 0 of AZD1222 vaccination. This receptor was taken from an adult in good health. The nucleotide sequence reads TGTGCCAGCAGCTCAGGGGCCGGACAAGAGACCCAGTACTTC. This is translated as CASSSGAGQETQYF.